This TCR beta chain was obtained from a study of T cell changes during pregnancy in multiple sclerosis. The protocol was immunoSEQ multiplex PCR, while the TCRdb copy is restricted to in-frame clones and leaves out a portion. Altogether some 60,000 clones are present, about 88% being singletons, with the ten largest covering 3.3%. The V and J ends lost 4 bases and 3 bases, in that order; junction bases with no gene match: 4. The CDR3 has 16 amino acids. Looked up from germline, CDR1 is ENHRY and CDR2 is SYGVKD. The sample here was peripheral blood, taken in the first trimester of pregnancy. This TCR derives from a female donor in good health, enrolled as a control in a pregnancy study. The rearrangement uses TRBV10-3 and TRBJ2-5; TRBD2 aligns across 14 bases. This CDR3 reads CAISATTSGGEETQYF. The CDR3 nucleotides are TGTGCCATCAGTGCTACGACTAGCGGGGGGGAAGAGACCCAGTACTTC.